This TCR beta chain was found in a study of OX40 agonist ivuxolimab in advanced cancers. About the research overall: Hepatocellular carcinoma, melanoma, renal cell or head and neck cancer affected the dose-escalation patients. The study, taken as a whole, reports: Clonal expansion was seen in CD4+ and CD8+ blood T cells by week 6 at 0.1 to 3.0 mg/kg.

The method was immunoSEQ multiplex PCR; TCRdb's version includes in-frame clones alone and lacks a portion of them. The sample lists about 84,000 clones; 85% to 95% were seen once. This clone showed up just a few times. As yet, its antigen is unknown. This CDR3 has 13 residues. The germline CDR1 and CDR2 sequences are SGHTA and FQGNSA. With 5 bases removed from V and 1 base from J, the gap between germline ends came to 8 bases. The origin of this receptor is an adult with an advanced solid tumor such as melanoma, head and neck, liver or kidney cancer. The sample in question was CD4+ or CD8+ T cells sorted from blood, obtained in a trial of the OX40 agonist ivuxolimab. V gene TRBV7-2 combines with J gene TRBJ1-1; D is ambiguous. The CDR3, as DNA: TGTGCCAGCAGCCCATGGGAGAACACTGAAGCTTTCTTT. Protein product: CASSPWENTEAFF.